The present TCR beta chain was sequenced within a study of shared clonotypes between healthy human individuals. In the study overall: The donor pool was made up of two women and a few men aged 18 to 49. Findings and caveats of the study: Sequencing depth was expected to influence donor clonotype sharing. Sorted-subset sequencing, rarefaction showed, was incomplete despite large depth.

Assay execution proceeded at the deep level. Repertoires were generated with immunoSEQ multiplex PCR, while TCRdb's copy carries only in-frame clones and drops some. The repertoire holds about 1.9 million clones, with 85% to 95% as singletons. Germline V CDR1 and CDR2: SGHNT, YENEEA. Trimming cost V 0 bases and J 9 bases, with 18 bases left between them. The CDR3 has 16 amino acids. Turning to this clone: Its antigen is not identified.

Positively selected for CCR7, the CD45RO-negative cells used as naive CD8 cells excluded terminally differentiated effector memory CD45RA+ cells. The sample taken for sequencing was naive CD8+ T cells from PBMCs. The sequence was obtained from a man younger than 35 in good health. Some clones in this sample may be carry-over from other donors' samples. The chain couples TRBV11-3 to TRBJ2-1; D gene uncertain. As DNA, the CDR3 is TGTGCCAGCAGCTTAGAGGGGTCCGGTCCCCTTCGTGAGCAGTTCTTC. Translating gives CASSLEGSGPLREQFF.